This TCR beta chain was identified during a study of T cell responses to AZD1222 COVID-19 vaccine. On the study more broadly: Pooling covered second doses at about 4 or about 12 weeks.

From germline, CDR1 is GTSNPN and CDR2 SVGIG (reference sequence). The CDR3 runs to 15 residues. V was clipped by 5 bases and J by 1 base, with 17 bases between them. Notes on the study in general: A reported finding is that nearly half of spike-specific TCRs target unmutated variant regions. Elevations in Spike-specific TCR breadth and depth followed administration of two AZD1222 doses. Among vaccine-associated CD4 TCRs, coverage spanned spike, with dominance at 160-218 and 743-854.

In the case of this clone: Its antigen remains unidentified.

The repertoire was sequenced with immunoSEQ multiplex PCR; TCRdb's copy has only in-frame clones and lacks some. This repertoire shows approximately 170,000 clones, approximately 92% found once; its top ten account for about 6.9%. The sample consisted of peripheral blood, taken on day 0 of AZD1222 vaccination. The sequence came from an adult in good health. The chain recombines TRBV30 with TRBJ1-1; a weak D match, TRBD1 (5 bases). The chain's CDR3 is CAWSGHSEANTEAFF. CDR3 nucleotides: TGTGCCTGGTCAGGACACAGCGAGGCGAACACTGAAGCTTTCTTT.